Below, one TCR beta chain is given with its context. Its antigen is not identified. This sample was included in a study of identical twins. Study-wide results and limits: Twin sharing of out-of-frame TCR alpha was underestimated by models in monozygotic pairs. Part of the zero-insertion signal could reflect confounding by invariant MAIT and iNKT cells.

Deletions cut 4 bases from V and 2 bases from J, with 12 bases between. CDR3 size: 15 residues. Per germline, CDR1 MDHEN and CDR2 SYDVKM. The authors used template switching to add a universal primer site and gave cDNA unique molecular identifiers. TCRdb analysed the 5' RACE reads with MiXCR anew, one entry per CDR3 protein. The data show 450,000 or so distinct CDR3 sequences, with 11% to 15% seen just once and approximately 0.52% held by the top ten. Every one of the donors was a healthy Caucasian. These same data were also listed under a study on yellow fever vaccine responses in identical twins.

Material: CD4+ T cells sorted from blood. This chain joins TRBV28 and TRBJ2-4; D is undetermined. This sequence was found in a woman aged 18-30 years in good health. DNA for the CDR3: TGTGCCAGCAGTTCCCGGAAGGGCACCAAAAACATTCAGTACTTC. Amino acid sequence: CASSSRKGTKNIQYF.